This record looks at one TCR beta chain sequence and its context. The CDR3 spans 14 residues. The germline CDR1 and CDR2 sequences are SGHTA and FQGNSA. From the 5' RACE reads, TCRdb lists one entry per CDR3 protein and no DNA. Its table lists about 300,000 distinct CDR3 sequences. The data were taken from a study of monozygotic twins with inflammatory bowel disease. The sequenced sample consisted of blood. This receptor was identified in a human donor with ulcerative colitis or Crohn's disease, or a healthy co-twin of an affected twin (not recorded which). The genes are TRBV7-2 and TRBJ2-2; TCRdb picks TRBD2, but there is no DNA to check that call. The CDR3 loop is CASSSLAATGELFF.